The T cell receptor (beta chain) under discussion was sequenced for a study of beta chain features in type 1 diabetes. Study findings and constraints: Reduced insertions and increased deletions marked VDJ junctions in type 1 diabetes patients.

CD45RO/CCR7/CD25/CD127/CD95/CD27 separated CD4+ naive, central memory, regulatory and stem cell-like memory cells by sorting. TCRB transcripts that were expressed got sequenced, as all of the isolated RNA had been reverse transcribed. Repertoires were generated with immunoSEQ multiplex PCR, while TCRdb's copy carries only in-frame clones and drops some. The sample has hundreds of thousands of clones, 25% to 35% seen once. This clone was counted between two and nine times. Its antigen is unknown. V lost 6 bases and J lost 4, with 19 bases in between. This CDR3 has 15 residues. CDR1 and CDR2 from the germline V gene are LGHNA and YSLEER.

V is TRBV4-3 and J is TRBJ2-7; a possible D gene is TRBD2 (6 bases). Sequenced: naive CD4+ T cells from blood. This TCR came from a man aged 18 to 29 in good health. CDR3 in amino acids: CASSLERDFEYEQYF. In DNA, the CDR3 is TGCGCCAGCAGTCTGGAAAGGGACTTCGAATACGAGCAGTACTTC.